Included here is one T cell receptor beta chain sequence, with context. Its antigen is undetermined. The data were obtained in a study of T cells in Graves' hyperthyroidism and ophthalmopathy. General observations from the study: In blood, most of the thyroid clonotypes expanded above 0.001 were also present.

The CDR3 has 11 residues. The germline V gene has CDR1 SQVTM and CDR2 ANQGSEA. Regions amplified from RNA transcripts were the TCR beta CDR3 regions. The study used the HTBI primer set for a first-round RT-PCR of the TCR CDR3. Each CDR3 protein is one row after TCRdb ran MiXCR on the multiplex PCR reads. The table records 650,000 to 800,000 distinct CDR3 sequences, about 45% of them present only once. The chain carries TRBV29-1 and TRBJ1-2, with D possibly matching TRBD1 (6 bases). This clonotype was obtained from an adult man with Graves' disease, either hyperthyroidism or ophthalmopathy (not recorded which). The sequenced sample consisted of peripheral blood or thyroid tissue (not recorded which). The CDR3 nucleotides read TGCAGGATTGGACAGAACTATGGCTACACCTTC. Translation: CRIGQNYGYTF.